The next 3 T cell receptor beta chains were all read from a single sample in a study of OX40 agonist ivuxolimab in advanced cancers. The data were produced by immunoSEQ multiplex PCR, yet TCRdb's version contains in-frame clones alone and is incomplete. The sample holds about 61,000 clones, around 93% seen once. The source was CD4+ or CD8+ T cells sorted from blood, collected in a trial of the OX40 agonist ivuxolimab. The receptors derive from an adult with an advanced solid tumor such as melanoma, head and neck, liver or kidney cancer.

V usage is TRBV30 and J usage is TRBJ1-2; 10 positions match TRBD1. Per the germline V gene, CDR1 is GTSNPN and CDR2 is SVGIG (reference sequence). This CDR3 contains 18 residues. With V trimmed by 0 bases and J by 1 base, 11 bases remained unmatched. DNA for the CDR3: TGTGCCTGGAGTGTACGGGGGACAGGGGTCCCGTTTAACTATGGCTACACCTTC. This translates into CAWSVRGTGVPFNYGYTF.

This chain joins TRBV28 and TRBJ2-7; D remains unclear. CDR1 is MDHEN and CDR2 is SYDVKM in the germline V gene. CDR3 size: 12 residues. Trimming pared 3 bases from V and 0 bases from J, leaving 3 bases between. CDR3 region: CASSFDSYEQYF. The DNA for the CDR3 is TGTGCCAGCAGTTTCGACTCCTACGAGCAGTACTTC.

The V gene is TRBV6-5, the J gene TRBJ1-1; D gene unclear. The CDR3 has 13 residues. V lost 4 bases, J lost 1 base, and 7 bases lay in between. CDR1 is MNHEY and CDR2 is SVGAGI in the germline V gene. This CDR3 reads CASSFASNTEAFF. DNA for the CDR3: TGTGCCAGCAGTTTCGCCTCGAACACTGAAGCTTTCTTT.